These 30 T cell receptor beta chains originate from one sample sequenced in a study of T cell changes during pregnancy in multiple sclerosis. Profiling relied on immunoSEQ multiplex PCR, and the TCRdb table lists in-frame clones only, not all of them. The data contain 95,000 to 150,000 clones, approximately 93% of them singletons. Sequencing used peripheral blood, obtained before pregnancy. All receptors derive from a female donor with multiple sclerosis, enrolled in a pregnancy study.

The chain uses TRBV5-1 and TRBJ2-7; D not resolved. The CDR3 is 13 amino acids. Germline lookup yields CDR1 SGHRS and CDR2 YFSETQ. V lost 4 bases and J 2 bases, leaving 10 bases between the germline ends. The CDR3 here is CASSITDTYEQYF. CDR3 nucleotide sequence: TGCGCCAGCAGCATTACAGATACCTACGAGCAGTACTTC.

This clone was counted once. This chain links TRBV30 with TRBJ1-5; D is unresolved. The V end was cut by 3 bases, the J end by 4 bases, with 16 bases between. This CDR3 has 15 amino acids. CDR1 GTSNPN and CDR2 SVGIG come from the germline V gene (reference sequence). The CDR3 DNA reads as TGTGCCTGGAGCGTTGGTCAGGCGAATAATCAGCCCCAGCATTTT. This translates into CAWSVGQANNQPQHF.

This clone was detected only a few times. CDR3 region: CSARGGTEAFF. The CDR3 DNA sequence: TGCAGTGCTAGGGGGGGTACTGAAGCTTTCTTT. V gene TRBV20-1 combines with J gene TRBJ1-1, with D maybe TRBD1 (5 bases). The CDR3 length is 11 residues. Germline V gene data show CDR1 as DFQATT and CDR2 as SNEGSKA (reference sequence). V lost 3 bases and J 5 bases, leaving 7 bases between the germline ends.

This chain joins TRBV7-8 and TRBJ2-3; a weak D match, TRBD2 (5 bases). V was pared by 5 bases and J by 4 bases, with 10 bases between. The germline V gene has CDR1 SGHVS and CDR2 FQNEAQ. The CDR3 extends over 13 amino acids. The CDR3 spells CASSRRYADTQYF. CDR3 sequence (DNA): TGTGCCAGCAGCCGGAGGTACGCAGATACGCAGTATTTT.

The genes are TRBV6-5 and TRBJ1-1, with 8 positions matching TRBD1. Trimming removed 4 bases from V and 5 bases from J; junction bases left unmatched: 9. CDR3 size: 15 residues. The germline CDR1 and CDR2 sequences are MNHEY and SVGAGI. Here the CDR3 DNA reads TGTGCCAGCAGTTCAAATACAGGGGGGGGGACTGAAGCTTTCTTT. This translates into CASSSNTGGGTEAFF.

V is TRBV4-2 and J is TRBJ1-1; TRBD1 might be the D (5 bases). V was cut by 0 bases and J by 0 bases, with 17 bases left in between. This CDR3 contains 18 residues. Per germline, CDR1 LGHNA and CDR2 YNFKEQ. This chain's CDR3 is CASSQDPVTGVMNTEAFF. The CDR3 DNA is TGTGCCAGCAGCCAAGATCCGGTTACAGGTGTAATGAACACTGAAGCTTTCTTT.

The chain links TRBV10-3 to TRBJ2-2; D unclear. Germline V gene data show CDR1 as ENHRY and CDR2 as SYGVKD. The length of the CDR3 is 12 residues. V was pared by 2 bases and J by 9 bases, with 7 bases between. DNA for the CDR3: TGTGCCATCAGTGAGGGCGGCTGGGAGCTGTTTTTT. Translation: CAISEGGWELFF.

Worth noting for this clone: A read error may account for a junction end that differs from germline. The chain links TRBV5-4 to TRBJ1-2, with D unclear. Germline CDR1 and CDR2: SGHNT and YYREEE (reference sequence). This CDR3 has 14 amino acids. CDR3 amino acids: CASSQDSGFYGYTF. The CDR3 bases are TGCGCCAGCAGCCAAGATTCGGGGTTCTATGGCTACACCTTC.

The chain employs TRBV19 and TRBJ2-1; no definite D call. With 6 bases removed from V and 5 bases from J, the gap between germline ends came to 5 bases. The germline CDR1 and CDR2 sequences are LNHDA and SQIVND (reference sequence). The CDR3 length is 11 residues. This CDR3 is CASRANNEQFF. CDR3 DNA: TGTGCCAGTAGAGCCAACAATGAGCAGTTCTTC.

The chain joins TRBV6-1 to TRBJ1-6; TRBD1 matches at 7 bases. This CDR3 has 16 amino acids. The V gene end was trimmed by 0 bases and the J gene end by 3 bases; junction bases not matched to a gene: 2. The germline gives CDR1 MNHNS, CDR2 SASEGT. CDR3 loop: CASSEARTGYNSPLHF. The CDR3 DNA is TGTGCCAGCAGTGAAGCCCGGACAGGCTATAATTCACCCCTCCACTTT.

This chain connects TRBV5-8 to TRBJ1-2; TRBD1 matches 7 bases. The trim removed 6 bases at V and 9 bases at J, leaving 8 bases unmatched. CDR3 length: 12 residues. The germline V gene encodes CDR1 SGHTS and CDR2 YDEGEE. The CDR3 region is CASIRGRTRYTF. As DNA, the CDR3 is TGTGCCAGCATAAGGGGGCGTACTCGCTACACCTTC.

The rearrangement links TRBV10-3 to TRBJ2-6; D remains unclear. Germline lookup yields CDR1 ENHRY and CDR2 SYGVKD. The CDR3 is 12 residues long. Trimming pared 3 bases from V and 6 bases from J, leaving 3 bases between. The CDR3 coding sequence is TGTGCCATCAGTGACTCGGCCAACGTCCTGACTTTC. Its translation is CAISDSANVLTF.

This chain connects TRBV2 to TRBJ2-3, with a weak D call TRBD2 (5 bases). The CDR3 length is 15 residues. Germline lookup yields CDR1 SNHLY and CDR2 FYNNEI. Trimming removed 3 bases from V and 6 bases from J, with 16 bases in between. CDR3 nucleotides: TGTGCCAGCAGTGAGAGGGTGATGCCCCAGGATACGCAGTATTTT. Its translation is CASSERVMPQDTQYF.

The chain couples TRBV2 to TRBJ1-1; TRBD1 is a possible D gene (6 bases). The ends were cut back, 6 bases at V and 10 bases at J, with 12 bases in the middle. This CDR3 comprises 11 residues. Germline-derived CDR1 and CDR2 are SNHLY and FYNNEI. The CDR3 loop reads CASRPGERAFF. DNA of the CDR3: TGTGCCAGCAGGCCAGGGGAACGAGCTTTCTTT.

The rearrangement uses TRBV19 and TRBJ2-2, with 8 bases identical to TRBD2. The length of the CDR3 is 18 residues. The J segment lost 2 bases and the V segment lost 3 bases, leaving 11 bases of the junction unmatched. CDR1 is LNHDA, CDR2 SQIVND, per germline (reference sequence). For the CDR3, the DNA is TGTGCCAGTAGTATTGCGGCGGGGGGACTCGTCAACACCGGGGAGCTGTTTTTT. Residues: CASSIAAGGLVNTGELFF.

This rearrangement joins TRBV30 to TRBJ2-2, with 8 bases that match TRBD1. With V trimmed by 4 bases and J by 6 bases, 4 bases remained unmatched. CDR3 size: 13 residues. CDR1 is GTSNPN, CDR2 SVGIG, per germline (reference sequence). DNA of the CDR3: TGTGCCTGGAATGAGGACAGGGCCGGGGAGCTGTTTTTT. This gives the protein CAWNEDRAGELFF.

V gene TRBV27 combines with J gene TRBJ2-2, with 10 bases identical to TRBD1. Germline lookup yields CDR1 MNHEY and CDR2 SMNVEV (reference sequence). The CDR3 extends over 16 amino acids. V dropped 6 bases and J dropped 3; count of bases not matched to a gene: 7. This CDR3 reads CASRKGQGRYTGELFF. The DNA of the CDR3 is TGTGCCAGCAGAAAGGGACAGGGGAGATACACCGGGGAGCTGTTTTTT.

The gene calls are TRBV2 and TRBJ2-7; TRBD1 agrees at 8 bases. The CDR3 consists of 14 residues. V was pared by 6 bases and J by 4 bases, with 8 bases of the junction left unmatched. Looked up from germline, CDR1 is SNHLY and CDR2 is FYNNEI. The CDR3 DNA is TGTGCCAGCAGGACGACAGGGGTCCGGTACGAGCAGTACTTC. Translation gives CASRTTGVRYEQYF.

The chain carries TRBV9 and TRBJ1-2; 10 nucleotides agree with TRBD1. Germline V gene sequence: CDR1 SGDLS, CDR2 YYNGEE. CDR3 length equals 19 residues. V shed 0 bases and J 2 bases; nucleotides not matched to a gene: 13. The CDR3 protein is CASSVEDRGPARGNYGYTF. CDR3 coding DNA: TGTGCCAGCAGCGTAGAAGACAGGGGGCCCGCCCGTGGAAACTATGGCTACACCTTC.

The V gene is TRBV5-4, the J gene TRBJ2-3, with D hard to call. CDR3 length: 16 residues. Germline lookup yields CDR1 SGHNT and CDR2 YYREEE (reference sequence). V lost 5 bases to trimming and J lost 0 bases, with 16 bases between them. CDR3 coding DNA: TGTGCCAGCAGGGAAGGCGGCAGAGCTAGCACAGATACGCAGTATTTT. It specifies CASREGGRASTDTQYF.

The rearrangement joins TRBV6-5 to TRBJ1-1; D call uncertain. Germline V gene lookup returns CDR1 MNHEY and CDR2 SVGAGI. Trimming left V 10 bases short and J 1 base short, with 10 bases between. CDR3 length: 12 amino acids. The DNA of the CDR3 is TGTGCCACCAGAATTAGGAACACTGAAGCTTTCTTT. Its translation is CATRIRNTEAFF.

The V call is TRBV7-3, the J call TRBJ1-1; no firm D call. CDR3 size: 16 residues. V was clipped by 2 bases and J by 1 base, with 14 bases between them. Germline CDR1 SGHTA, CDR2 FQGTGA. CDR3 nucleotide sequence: TGTGCCAGCAGCTTAGTTCCCCAAGGCGGGAACACTGAAGCTTTCTTT. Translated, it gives CASSLVPQGGNTEAFF.

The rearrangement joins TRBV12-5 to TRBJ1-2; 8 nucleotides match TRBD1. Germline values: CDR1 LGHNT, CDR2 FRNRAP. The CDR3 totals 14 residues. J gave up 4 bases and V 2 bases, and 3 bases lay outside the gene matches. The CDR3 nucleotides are TGTGCTAGTGGTTTGCAGGACAGGGTCTATGGCTACACCTTC. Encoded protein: CASGLQDRVYGYTF.

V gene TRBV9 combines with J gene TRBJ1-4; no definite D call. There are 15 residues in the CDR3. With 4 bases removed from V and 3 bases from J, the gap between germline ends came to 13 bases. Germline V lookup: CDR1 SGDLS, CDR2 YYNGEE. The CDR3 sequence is CASSTEAVPNEKLFF. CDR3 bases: TGTGCCAGCAGCACCGAAGCGGTTCCTAATGAAAAACTGTTTTTT.

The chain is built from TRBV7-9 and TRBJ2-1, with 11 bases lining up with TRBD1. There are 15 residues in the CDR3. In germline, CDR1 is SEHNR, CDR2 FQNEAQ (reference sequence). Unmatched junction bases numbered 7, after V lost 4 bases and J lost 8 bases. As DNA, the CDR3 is TGTGCCAGCAGCTCACCGGGACAGGGGGTCGATGAGCAGTTCTTC. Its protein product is CASSSPGQGVDEQFF.

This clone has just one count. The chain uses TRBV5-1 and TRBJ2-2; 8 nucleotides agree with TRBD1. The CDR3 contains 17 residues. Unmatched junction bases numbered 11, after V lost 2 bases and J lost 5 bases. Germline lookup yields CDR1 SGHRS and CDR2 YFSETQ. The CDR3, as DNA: TGCGCCAGCAGCTTTTTCCCGTGGACAGGGTCGACCGGGGAGCTGTTTTTT. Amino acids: CASSFFPWTGSTGELFF. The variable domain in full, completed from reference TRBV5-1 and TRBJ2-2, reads KAGVTQTPRYLIKTRGQQVTLSCSPISGHRSVSWYQQTPGQGLQFLFEYFSETQRNKGNFPGRFSGRQFSNSRSEMNVSTLELGDSALYLCASSFFPWTGSTGELFFGEGSRLTVL.

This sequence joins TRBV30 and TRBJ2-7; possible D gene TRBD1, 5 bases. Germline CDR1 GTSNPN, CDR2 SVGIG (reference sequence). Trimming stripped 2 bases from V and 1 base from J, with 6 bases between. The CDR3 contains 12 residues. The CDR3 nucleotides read TGTGCCTGGAGTCGACAGTCCTACGAGCAGTACTTC. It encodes CAWSRQSYEQYF. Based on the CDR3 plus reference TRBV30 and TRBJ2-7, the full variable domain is SQTIHQWPATLVQPVGSPLSLECTVEGTSNPNLYWYRQAAGRGLQLLFYSVGIGQISSEVPQNLSASRPQDRQFILSSKKLLLSDSGFYLCAWSRQSYEQYFGPGTRLTVT.

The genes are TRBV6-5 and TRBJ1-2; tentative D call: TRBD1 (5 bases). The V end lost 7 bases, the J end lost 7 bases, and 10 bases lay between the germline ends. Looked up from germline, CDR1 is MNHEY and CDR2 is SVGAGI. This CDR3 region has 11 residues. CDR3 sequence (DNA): TGTGCCAGCAAGACAGTGGCTGGCTACACCTTC. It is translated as CASKTVAGYTF.

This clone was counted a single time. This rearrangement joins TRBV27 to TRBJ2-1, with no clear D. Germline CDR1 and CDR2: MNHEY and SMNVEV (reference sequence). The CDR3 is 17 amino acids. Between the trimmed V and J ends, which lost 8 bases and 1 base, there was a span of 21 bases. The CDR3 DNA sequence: TGTGCCAGCGCTCTCTTCCCCTTCAGAAGTTCCTACAATGAGCAGTTCTTC. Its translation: CASALFPFRSSYNEQFF.

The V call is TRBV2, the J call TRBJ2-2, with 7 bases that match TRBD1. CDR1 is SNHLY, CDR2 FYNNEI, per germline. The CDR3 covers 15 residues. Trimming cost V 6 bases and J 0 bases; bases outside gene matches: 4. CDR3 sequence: CASRWTGPNTGELFF. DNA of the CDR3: TGTGCCAGCAGATGGACAGGCCCGAACACCGGGGAGCTGTTTTTT.